Below, 14 T cell receptor beta chains from the same sample are listed, as sequenced in a study of shared clonotypes between healthy human individuals. Assay used: immunoSEQ multiplex PCR; TCRdb lists only in-frame clones, some missing. The table records some 2 million clones, roughly 94% of them present only once. Sequences were obtained from naive CD4+ T cells sorted from blood. Subset here: CD45RA+ positively selected. These receptors originate from a young man in good health.

This chain connects TRBV5-4 to TRBJ2-7; D might be TRBD2 (6 bases). Trimming took 3 bases from V and 1 from J, leaving 11 bases between them. Germline values: CDR1 SGHNT, CDR2 YYREEE (reference sequence). The CDR3 runs to 14 residues. The CDR3 nucleotides are TGTGCCAGCAGCTGGGGCGGAGGGTCCTACGAGCAGTACTTC. This encodes CASSWGGGSYEQYF.

The rearrangement links TRBV7-2 to TRBJ2-7, with TRBD1 identical over 9 bases. Germline trimming cut 3 bases from V and 0 bases from J; bases unmatched to any gene: 3. The CDR3 spans 15 residues. Looked up from germline, CDR1 is SGHTA and CDR2 is FQGNSA. In DNA form, the CDR3 reads TGTGCCAGCAGCTTCTGGACAGGGGTCTCCTACGAGCAGTACTTC. Protein: CASSFWTGVSYEQYF.

The chain links TRBV14 to TRBJ1-2, with D unclear. Germline V CDR1 and CDR2: SGHDN, FVKESK. V lost 4 bases to trimming and J lost 4 bases, with 16 bases between them. This CDR3 has 15 amino acids. The CDR3 sequence is CASSRNQDGTYGYTF. DNA for the CDR3: TGTGCCAGCAGCCGAAACCAGGACGGCACCTATGGCTACACCTTC.

The CDR3 DNA follows: TGTGCCAGCAGTTCCCTCCGGGGGGAGGGCTACACCTTC. It codes for CASSSLRGEGYTF. V and J are TRBV28 and TRBJ1-2; tentatively, D is TRBD1 (5 bases). V was trimmed by 4 bases and J by 8 bases, leaving 14 bases between them. Germline V gene sequence: CDR1 MDHEN, CDR2 SYDVKM. This CDR3 spans 13 amino acids.

The chain joins TRBV9 to TRBJ2-2, with TRBD1 matching 9 bases. Germline V gives CDR1 SGDLS, CDR2 YYNGEE. This CDR3 has 14 amino acids. Losses at the gene ends were 4 bases for V and 6 bases for J; bases not matched to a gene: 4. CDR3 nucleotides: TGTGCCAGCAGCCGACAGGGGGAGGCCGGGGAGCTGTTTTTT. This encodes CASSRQGEAGELFF.

The rearrangement joins TRBV7-9 to TRBJ1-3; no firm D call. CDR1 SEHNR and CDR2 FQNEAQ come from the germline V gene (reference sequence). The length of the CDR3 is 19 residues. Trimming removed 0 bases at V and 0 bases at J, with 18 bases between. The CDR3 nucleotides read TGTGCCAGCAGCTTAGCAGCTCCGGGTCAGCGCATCTCTGGAAACACCATATATTTT. Translating gives CASSLAAPGQRISGNTIYF.

The genes are TRBV7-2 and TRBJ2-7; D uncertain. The CDR3 runs 12 residues. Germline loops: CDR1 SGHTA, CDR2 FQGNSA. The ends were cut back, 1 base at V and 8 bases at J, with 9 bases in the middle. Here the CDR3 DNA reads TGTGCCAGCAGCTTAGAGATAGGGAAGCAGTACTTC. Translation: CASSLEIGKQYF.

Comment on this clone: Distinct nucleotide sequences in the sample also encode this CDR3. The chain joins TRBV6-5 to TRBJ1-1; TRBD1 matches 9 bases. The germline V gene encodes CDR1 MNHEY and CDR2 SVGAGI. V lost 6 bases and J lost 1; bases outside the gene matches: 3. This CDR3 region has 14 residues. CDR3 in DNA: TGTGCCAGCAGCTCGGGACAGGGGAACACTGAAGCTTTCTTT. The encoded protein is CASSSGQGNTEAFF.

In its sample, this clone was seen once. This rearrangement joins TRBV2 to TRBJ1-4, with 9 bases that match TRBD1. Germline CDR1 and CDR2: SNHLY and FYNNEI. After removal of 8 bases from V and 6 bases from J, the junction contained 7 bases not matched to a gene. The CDR3 is 14 residues long. In nucleotides, the CDR3 is TGTGCCAGCTCGGAAGGGACAGGGTATGAAAAACTGTTTTTT. This translates into CASSEGTGYEKLFF.

The chain joins TRBV11-2 to TRBJ2-5; 8 positions agree with TRBD1. This CDR3 comprises 16 residues. The germline V gene encodes CDR1 SGHAT and CDR2 FQNNGV. J gave up 5 bases and V 0 bases, and 8 bases lay outside the gene matches. CDR3 protein: CASSLDRDRRRETQYF. The CDR3 DNA is TGTGCCAGCAGCTTAGACCGGGACAGGCGGAGGGAGACCCAGTACTTC. The variable domain in full, completed from reference TRBV11-2 and TRBJ2-5, reads EAGVAQSPRYKIIEKRQSVAFWCNPISGHATLYWYQQILGQGPKLLIQFQNNGVVDDSQLPKDRFSAERLKGVDSTLKIQPAKLEDSAVYLCASSLDRDRRRETQYFGPGTRLLVL.

CDR3 in DNA: TGTGCCAGCAGAAGGGCGCCACCCTCCTACGAGCAGTACTTC. Protein sequence: CASRRAPPSYEQYF. The genes are TRBV27 and TRBJ2-7; D call uncertain. Trimming removed 6 bases from V and 0 bases from J, with 12 bases in between. Germline-derived CDR1 and CDR2 are MNHEY and SMNVEV (reference sequence). CDR3 length: 14 residues.

This sequence joins TRBV9 and TRBJ2-5, with D unresolved. Deletions cut 0 bases from V and 8 bases from J, with 11 bases between. From germline, CDR1 is SGDLS and CDR2 YYNGEE. This CDR3 is built from 13 residues. The CDR3 spells CASSVGSGATQYF. Here the CDR3 DNA reads TGTGCCAGCAGCGTAGGGTCGGGCGCTACCCAGTACTTC.

The chain joins TRBV5-1 to TRBJ2-1; TRBD2 matches at 10 bases. Trimming removed 4 bases from V and 9 bases from J; junction bases left unmatched: 10. The germline V gene has CDR1 SGHRS and CDR2 YFSETQ. The CDR3 runs to 15 residues. CDR3 nucleotide sequence: TGCGCCAGCAGCCAGCTAGCGGGAGCGGTGGGTGAGCAGTTCTTC. It is translated as CASSQLAGAVGEQFF.

The chain uses TRBV7-3 and TRBJ2-2, with 11 bases that match TRBD2. CDR1 SGHTA and CDR2 FQGTGA come from the germline V gene. The V segment lost 8 bases and the J segment 0 bases; nucleotides outside the gene matches: 2. This CDR3 is 15 amino acids long. CDR3 protein: CASGTSGPNTGELFF. The CDR3 nucleotides are TGTGCCAGCGGGACTAGCGGCCCGAACACCGGGGAGCTGTTTTTT.